The 5 T cell receptor beta chains below all came from one sample that was sequenced in a study of early stage breast cancer tumors. The protocol was immunoSEQ multiplex PCR, while the TCRdb copy is restricted to in-frame clones and leaves out a portion. This table has fewer than 90,000 clones, approximately 79% appearing once. Sequenced material: blood. The receptors shown here come from a person aged 60 to 70 with breast cancer.

V is TRBV6-5 and J is TRBJ2-7, with 7 positions matching TRBD2. The trim removed 5 bases at V and 6 bases at J, leaving 10 bases unmatched. The germline V gene encodes CDR1 MNHEY and CDR2 SVGAGI. The CDR3 consists of 14 residues. Written as DNA, the CDR3 is TGTGCCAGCAGTAGAATGGGGGGGACCCCCGAGCAGTACTTC. This gives the protein CASSRMGGTPEQYF.

The chain has TRBV29-1 and TRBJ2-3; 7 bases align to TRBD2. Germline CDR1 reads SQVTM; CDR2 reads ANQGSEA. V lost 6 bases to trimming and J lost 1 base; unmatched junction nucleotides: 4. The CDR3 runs to 13 residues. This CDR3 is CSVAGQGTDTQYF. In nucleotides, the CDR3 is TGCAGCGTAGCGGGGCAGGGCACAGATACGCAGTATTTT.

The chain carries TRBV2 and TRBJ1-5; possible D gene TRBD1, 5 bases. Germline CDR1 SNHLY, CDR2 FYNNEI. V was clipped by 4 bases and J by 0 bases, with 19 bases between them. CDR3 length: 18 amino acids. CDR3 sequence: CASSGIVQTQVSNQPQHF. The CDR3 DNA reads TGTGCCAGCAGTGGAATTGTTCAGACACAGGTTAGCAATCAGCCCCAGCATTTT.

The rearrangement links TRBV28 to TRBJ1-5; a weak D match, TRBD1 (6 bases). V lost 7 bases, J lost 5 bases, and 21 bases lay in between. Per germline, CDR1 MDHEN and CDR2 SYDVKM. The CDR3 extends over 16 amino acids. In DNA, the CDR3 is TGTGCCAGCACTCGGACAGCCCCTAGAGGGGATCAGCCCCAGCATTTT. This codes for CASTRTAPRGDQPQHF. The full variable domain, its missing parts supplied by reference TRBV28 and TRBJ1-5, is DVKVTQSSRYLVKRTGEKVFLECVQDMDHENMFWYRQDPGLGLRLIYFSYDVKMKEKGDIPEGYSVSREKKERFSLILESASTNQTSMYLCASTRTAPRGDQPQHFGDGTRLSIL.

The V gene is TRBV6-1, the J gene TRBJ1-1; D is undetermined. Germline CDR1 and CDR2: MNHNS and SASEGT. The CDR3 runs to 17 residues. V was pared by 0 bases and J by 6 bases, with 20 bases between. The CDR3, as DNA: TGTGCCAGCAGTGAAGCTAGAGCGTGGGGTTTTAGCTCTGAAGCTTTCTTT. Amino acid sequence: CASSEARAWGFSSEAFF.